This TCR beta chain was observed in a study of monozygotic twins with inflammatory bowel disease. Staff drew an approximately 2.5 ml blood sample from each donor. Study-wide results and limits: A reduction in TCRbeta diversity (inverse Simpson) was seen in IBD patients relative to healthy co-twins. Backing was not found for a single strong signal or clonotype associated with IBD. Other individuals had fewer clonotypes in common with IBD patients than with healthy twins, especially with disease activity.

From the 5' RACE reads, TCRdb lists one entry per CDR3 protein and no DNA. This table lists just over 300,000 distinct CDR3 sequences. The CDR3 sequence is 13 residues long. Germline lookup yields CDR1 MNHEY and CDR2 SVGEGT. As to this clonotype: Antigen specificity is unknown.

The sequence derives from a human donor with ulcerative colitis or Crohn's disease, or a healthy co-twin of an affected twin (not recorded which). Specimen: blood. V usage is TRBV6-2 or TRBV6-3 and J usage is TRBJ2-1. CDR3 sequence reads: CASSYPDSNEQFF.